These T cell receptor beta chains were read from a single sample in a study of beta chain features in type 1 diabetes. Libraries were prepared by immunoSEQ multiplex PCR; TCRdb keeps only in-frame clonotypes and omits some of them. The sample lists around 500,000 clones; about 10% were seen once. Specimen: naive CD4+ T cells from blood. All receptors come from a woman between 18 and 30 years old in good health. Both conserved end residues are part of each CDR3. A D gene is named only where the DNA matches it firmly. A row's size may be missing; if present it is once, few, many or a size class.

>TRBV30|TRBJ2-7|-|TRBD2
CAWSLGTSGLLYPHF
TGTGCCTGGAGTCTTGGTACTAGCGGGCTCCTTTACCCCCACTTC
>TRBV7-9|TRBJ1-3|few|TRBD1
CASSPTGTADTIYF
TGTGCCAGCAGCCCCACCGGGACAGCGGACACCATATATTTT
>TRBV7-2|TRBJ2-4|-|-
CASSLSKTIAKNIQYF
TGTGCCAGCAGCTTATCTAAAACCATAGCCAAAAACATTCAGTACTTC
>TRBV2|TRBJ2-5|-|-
CASSERYPQETQYF
TGTGCCAGCAGTGAACGGTATCCCCAAGAGACCCAGTACTTC
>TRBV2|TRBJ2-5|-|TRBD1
CASSRRDRGQAQYF
TGTGCCAGCAGCCGACGGGACAGGGGGCAAGCCCAGTACTTC
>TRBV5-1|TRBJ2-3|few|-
CASSLEATQYF
TGCGCCAGCAGCTTGGAAGCCACGCAGTATTTT
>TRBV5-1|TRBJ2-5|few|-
CASSFFGETQYF
TGCGCCAGCAGCTTCTTCGGGGAGACCCAGTACTTC
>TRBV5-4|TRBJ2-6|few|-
CASSPPGGAGANVLTF
TGTGCCAGCAGCCCTCCCGGTGGAGCTGGGGCCAACGTCCTGACTTTC
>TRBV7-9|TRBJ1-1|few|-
CASSLRDTEAFF
TGTGCCAGCAGCTTACGGGACACTGAAGCTTTCTTT
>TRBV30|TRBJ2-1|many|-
CAWAPLGGEQFF
TGTGCCTGGGCCCCCCTGGGGGGTGAGCAGTTCTTC
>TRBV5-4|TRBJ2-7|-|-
CASSFRRASLLDEQYF
TGTGCCAGCAGCTTTCGCAGGGCCTCTCTCCTAGACGAGCAGTACTTC
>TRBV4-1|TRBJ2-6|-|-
CASSLGFSGANVLTF
TGCGCCAGCAGCCTGGGGTTCTCTGGGGCCAACGTCCTGACTTTC
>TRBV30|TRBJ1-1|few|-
CAWSVTGSDTEAFF
TGTGCCTGGAGTGTAACGGGGTCGGACACTGAAGCTTTCTTT
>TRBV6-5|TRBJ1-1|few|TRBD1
CASRQGLMNTEAFF
TGTGCCAGCCGACAGGGTTTAATGAACACTGAAGCTTTCTTT
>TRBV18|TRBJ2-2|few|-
CASSPAQNTGELFF
TGTGCCAGCTCCCCCGCGCAGAACACCGGGGAGCTGTTTTTT
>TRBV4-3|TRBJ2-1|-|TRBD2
CASSQDSGIWSYNEQFF
TGCGCCAGCAGCCAAGATAGCGGGATTTGGTCCTACAATGAGCAGTTCTTC
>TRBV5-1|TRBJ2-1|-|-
CASSLSIEQFF
TGCGCCAGCAGCTTGAGTATTGAGCAGTTCTTC